The source of this TCR beta chain is a study of beta chain features in type 1 diabetes. Sequencing targeted expressed TCRB transcripts, as all isolated RNA had been reverse transcribed. This table comes from immunoSEQ multiplex PCR, and its TCRdb copy is limited to in-frame clones, with some not included. The sample has under 400,000 clones; 12% to 15% are singletons. This clone was observed a handful of times. Markers CD45RO/CCR7/CD25/CD127/CD95/CD27 served to sort CD4+ naive, central memory, regulatory and stem cell-like memory cells. Germline V gives CDR1 MNHEY, CDR2 SMNVEV (reference sequence). The CDR3 has 16 amino acids. V dropped 2 bases and J dropped 1 base, with 14 bases sitting between them.

The sequence was collected from a man aged 25 to 40 in good health. Sequences were obtained from central memory CD4+ T cells from blood. V gene TRBV27 combines with J gene TRBJ1-1; D not certain. The CDR3 here is CASSLTALGPNTEAFF. Here the CDR3 DNA reads TGTGCCAGCAGTTTAACGGCCCTCGGGCCGAACACTGAAGCTTTCTTT.